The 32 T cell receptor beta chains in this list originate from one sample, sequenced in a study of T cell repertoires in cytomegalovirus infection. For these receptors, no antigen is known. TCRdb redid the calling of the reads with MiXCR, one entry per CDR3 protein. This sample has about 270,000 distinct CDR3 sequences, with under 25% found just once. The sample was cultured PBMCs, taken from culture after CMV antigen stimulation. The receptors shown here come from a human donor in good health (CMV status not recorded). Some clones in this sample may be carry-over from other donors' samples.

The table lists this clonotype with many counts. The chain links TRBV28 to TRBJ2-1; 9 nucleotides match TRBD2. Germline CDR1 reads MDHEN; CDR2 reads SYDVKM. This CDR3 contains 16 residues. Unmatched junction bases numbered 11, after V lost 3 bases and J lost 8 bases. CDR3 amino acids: CASSFEQKAGGHEQFF. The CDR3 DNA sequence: TGTGCCAGCAGTTTTGAGCAAAAAGCGGGAGGTCATGAGCAGTTCTTC.

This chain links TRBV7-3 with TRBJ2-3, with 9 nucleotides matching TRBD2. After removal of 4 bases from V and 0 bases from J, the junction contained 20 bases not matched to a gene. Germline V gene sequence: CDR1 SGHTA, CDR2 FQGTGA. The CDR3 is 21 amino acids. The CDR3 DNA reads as TGTGCCAGCAGCTACCAGGAAATCCCCAGACTAGCGGCTTCTAGCACAGATACGCAGTATTTT. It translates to CASSYQEIPRLAASSTDTQYF.

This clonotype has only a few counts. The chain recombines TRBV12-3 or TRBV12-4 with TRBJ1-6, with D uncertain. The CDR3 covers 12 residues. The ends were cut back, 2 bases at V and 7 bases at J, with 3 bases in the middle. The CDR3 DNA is TGTGCCAGCAGTTTAATCAATTCACCCCTCCACTTT. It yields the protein CASSLINSPLHF.

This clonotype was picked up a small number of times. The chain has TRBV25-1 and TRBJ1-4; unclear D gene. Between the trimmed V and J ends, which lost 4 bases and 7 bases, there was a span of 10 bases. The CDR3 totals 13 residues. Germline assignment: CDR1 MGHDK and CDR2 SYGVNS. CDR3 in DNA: TGTGCCAGCAGTGGCATCTTGGGTGAAAAACTGTTTTTT. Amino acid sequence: CASSGILGEKLFF.

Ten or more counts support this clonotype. DNA of the CDR3: TGTGCCAGCAGCCCCCGAGAGACCCAGTACTTC. This codes for CASSPRETQYF. The rearrangement links TRBV7-2 to TRBJ2-5; D remains ambiguous. V lost 5 bases to trimming and J lost 4 bases, with 5 bases between them. Germline V gives CDR1 SGHTA, CDR2 FQGNSA. This CDR3 contains 11 residues. The whole variable domain, remainder taken from reference TRBV7-2 and TRBJ2-5, is GAGVSQSPSNKVTEKGKDVELRCDPISGHTALYWYRQSLGQGLEFLIYFQGNSAPDKSGLPSDRFSAERTGGSVSTLTIQRTQQEDSAVYLCASSPRETQYFGPGTRLLVL.

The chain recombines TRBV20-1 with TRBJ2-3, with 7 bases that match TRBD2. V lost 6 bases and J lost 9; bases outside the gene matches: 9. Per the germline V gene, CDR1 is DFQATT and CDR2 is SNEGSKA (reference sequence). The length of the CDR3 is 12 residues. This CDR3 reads CSALGGGETQYF. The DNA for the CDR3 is TGCAGTGCCCTGGGGGGGGGAGAAACGCAGTATTTT.

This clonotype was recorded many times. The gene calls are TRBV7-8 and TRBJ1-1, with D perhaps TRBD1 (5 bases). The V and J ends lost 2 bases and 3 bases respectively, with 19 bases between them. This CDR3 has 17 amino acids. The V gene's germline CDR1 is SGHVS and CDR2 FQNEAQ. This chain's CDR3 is CASSLKGLGGRDTEAFF. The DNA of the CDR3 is TGTGCCAGCAGCTTAAAGGGGCTTGGGGGTCGTGACACTGAAGCTTTCTTT.

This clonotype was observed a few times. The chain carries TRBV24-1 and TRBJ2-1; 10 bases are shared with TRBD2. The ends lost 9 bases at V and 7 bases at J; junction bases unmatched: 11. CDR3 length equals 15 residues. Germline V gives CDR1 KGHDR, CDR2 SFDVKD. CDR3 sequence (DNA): TGTGCCACCGATGCCGGGACTAGCGTGTGGAATGAGCAGTTCTTC. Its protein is CATDAGTSVWNEQFF.

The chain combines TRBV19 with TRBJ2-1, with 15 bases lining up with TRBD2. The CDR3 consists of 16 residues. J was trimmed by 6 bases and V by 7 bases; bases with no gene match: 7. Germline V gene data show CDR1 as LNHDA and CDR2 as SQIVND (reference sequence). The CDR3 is CASNLGTSGRPNEQFF. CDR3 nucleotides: TGTGCCAGTAACCTAGGGACTAGCGGGAGGCCCAATGAGCAGTTCTTC.

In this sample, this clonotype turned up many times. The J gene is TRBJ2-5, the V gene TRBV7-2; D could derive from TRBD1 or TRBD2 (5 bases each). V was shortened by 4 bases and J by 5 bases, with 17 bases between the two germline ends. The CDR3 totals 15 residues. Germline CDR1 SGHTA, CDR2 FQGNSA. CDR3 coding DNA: TGTGCCAGCAGCTCCGGGACGCTTGCGTTGGAGACCCAGTACTTC. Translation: CASSSGTLALETQYF.

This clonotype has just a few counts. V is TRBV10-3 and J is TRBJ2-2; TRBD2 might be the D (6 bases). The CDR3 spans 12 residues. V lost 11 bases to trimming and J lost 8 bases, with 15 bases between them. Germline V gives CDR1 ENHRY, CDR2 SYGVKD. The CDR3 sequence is CASRGSRGELFF. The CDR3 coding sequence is TGTGCCTCGCGGGGTTCTAGAGGGGAGCTGTTTTTT.

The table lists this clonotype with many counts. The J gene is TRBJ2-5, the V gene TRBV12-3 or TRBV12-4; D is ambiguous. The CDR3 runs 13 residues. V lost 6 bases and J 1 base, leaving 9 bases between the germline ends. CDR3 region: CASRGSGQETQYF. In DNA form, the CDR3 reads TGTGCCAGCAGAGGGTCGGGCCAAGAGACCCAGTACTTC.

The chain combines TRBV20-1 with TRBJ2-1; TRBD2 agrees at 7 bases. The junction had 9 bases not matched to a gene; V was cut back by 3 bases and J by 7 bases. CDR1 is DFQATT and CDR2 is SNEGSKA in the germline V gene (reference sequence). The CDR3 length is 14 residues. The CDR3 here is CSASGRGSRNEQFF. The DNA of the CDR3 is TGCAGTGCTAGTGGGCGCGGGAGTAGGAATGAGCAGTTCTTC.

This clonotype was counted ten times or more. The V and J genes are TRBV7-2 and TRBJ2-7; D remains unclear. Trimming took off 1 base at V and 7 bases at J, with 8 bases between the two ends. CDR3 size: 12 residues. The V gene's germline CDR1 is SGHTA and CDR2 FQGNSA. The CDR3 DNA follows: TGTGCCAGCAGCTTAGAACCCAGGGAGCAGTACTTC. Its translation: CASSLEPREQYF. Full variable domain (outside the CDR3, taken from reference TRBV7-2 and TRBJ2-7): GAGVSQSPSNKVTEKGKDVELRCDPISGHTALYWYRQSLGQGLEFLIYFQGNSAPDKSGLPSDRFSAERTGGSVSTLTIQRTQQEDSAVYLCASSLEPREQYFGPGTRLTVT.

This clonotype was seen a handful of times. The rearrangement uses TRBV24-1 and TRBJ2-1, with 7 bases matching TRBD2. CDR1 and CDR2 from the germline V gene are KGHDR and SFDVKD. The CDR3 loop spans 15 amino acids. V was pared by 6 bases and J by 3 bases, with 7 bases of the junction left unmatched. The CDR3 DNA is TGTGCCACCAGTACAACGGGAGGTCTCTACAATGAGCAGTTCTTC. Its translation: CATSTTGGLYNEQFF.

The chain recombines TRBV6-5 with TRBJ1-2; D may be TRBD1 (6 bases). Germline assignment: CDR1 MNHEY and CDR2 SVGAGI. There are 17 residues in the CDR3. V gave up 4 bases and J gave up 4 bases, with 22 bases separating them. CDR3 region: CASSSEAVGGAVYGYTF. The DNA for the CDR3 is TGTGCCAGCAGTTCGGAGGCGGTCGGGGGCGCGGTCTATGGCTACACCTTC.

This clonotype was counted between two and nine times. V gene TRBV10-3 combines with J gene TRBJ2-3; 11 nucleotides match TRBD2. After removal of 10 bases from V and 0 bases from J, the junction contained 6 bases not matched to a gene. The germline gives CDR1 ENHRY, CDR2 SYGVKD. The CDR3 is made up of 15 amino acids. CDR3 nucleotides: TGTGCCACCGAGACTAGCGGGGCTAGCACAGATACGCAGTATTTT. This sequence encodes CATETSGASTDTQYF.

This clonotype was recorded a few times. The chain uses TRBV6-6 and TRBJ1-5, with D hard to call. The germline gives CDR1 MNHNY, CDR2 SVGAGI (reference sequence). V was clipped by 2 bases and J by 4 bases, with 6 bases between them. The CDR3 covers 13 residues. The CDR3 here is CASSYARNQPQHF. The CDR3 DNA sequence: TGTGCCAGCAGTTACGCTAGAAATCAGCCCCAGCATTTT.

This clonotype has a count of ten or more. CDR3 residues: CASSYLASGTYSYEQYF. CDR3 bases: TGTGCCAGCAGTTACTTGGCTAGCGGGACATACTCCTACGAGCAGTACTTC. The rearrangement uses TRBV6-2 or TRBV6-3 and TRBJ2-7; TRBD2 agrees at 9 bases. The CDR3 loop spans 17 amino acids. The V gene end was trimmed by 1 base and the J gene end by 0 bases; junction bases not matched to a gene: 7. Germline CDR1 is MNHEY and CDR2 is SVGEGT.

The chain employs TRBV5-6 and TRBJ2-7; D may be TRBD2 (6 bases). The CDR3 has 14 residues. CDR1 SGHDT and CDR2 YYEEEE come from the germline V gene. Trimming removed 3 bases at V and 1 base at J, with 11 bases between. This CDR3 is CASSWGTPSYEQYF. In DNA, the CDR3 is TGTGCCAGCAGCTGGGGGACTCCATCCTACGAGCAGTACTTC.

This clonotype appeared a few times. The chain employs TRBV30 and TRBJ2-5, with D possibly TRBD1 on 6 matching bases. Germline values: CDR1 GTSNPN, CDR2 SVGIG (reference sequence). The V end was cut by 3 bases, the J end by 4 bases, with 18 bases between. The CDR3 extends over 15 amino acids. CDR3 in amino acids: CAWRKRTGYGETQYF. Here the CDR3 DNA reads TGTGCCTGGAGAAAACGTACAGGGTATGGAGAGACCCAGTACTTC.

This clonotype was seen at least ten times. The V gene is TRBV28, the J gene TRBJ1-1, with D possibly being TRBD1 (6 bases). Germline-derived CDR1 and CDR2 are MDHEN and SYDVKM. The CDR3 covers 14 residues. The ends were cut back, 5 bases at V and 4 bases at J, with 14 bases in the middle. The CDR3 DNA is TGTGCCAGCAGTCCCGGGGGGGCAAGCACTGAAGCTTTCTTT. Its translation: CASSPGGASTEAFF.

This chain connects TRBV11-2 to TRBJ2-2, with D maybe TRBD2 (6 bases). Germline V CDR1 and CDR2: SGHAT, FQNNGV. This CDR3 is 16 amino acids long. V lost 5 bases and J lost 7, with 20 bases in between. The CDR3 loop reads CASSRLGGGLNGELFF. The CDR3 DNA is TGTGCCAGCAGCCGCCTCGGGGGAGGACTTAACGGGGAGCTGTTTTTT.

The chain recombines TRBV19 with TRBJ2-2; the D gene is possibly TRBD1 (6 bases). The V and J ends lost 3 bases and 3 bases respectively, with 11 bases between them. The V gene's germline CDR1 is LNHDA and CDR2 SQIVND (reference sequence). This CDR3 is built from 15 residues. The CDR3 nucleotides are TGTGCCAGTAGTATGTACAGGGTGCACACCGGGGAGCTGTTTTTT. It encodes CASSMYRVHTGELFF.

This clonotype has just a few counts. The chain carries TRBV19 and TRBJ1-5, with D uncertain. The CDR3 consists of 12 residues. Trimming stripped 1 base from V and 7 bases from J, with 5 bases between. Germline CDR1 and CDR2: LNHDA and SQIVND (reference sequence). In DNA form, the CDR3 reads TGTGCCAGTAGTATAGGTGAACAGCCCCAGCATTTT. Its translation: CASSIGEQPQHF.

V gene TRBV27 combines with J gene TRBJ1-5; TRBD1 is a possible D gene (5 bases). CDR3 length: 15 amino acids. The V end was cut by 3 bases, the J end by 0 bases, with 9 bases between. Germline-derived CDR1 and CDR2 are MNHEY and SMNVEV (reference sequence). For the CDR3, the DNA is TGTGCCAGCAGTTTCAGGGAGGGTAGCAATCAGCCCCAGCATTTT. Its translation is CASSFREGSNQPQHF.

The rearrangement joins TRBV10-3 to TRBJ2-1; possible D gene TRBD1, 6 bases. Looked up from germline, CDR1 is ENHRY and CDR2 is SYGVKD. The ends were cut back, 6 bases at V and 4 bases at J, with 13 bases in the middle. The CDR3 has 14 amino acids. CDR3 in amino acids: CAIRTGTRYNEQFF. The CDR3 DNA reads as TGTGCCATCAGAACCGGGACACGATACAATGAGCAGTTCTTC.

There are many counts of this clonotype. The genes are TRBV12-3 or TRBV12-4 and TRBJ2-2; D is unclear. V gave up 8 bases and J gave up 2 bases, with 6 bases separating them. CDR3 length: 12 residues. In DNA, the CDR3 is TGTGCCAGCGGCCACAACACCGGGGAGCTGTTTTTT. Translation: CASGHNTGELFF.

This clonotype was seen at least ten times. In nucleotides, the CDR3 is TGTGCCAGTAGTATAGAGGGCGTCAGTGAGCAGTTCTTC. This encodes CASSIEGVSEQFF. The chain uses TRBV19 and TRBJ2-1, with D hard to call. This CDR3 contains 13 residues. The V gene's germline CDR1 is LNHDA and CDR2 SQIVND (reference sequence). V was clipped by 0 bases and J by 9 bases, with 9 bases between them.

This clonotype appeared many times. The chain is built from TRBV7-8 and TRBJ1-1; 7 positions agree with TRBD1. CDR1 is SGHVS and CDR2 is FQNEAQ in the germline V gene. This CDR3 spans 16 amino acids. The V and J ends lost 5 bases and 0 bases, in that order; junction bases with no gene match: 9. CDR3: CASSAPAGQLNTEAFF. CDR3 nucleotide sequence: TGTGCCAGCAGCGCCCCGGCGGGACAGCTGAACACTGAAGCTTTCTTT.

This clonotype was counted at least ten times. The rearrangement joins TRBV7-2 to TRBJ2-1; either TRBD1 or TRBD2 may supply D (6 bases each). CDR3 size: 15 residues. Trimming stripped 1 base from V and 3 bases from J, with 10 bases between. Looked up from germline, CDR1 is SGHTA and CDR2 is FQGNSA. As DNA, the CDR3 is TGTGCCAGCAGCTTAGGGGGGGCAAACTACAATGAGCAGTTCTTC. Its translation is CASSLGGANYNEQFF.

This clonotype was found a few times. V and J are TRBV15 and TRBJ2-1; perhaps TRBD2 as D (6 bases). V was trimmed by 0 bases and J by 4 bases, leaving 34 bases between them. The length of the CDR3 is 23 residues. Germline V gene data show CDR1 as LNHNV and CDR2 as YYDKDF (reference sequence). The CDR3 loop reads CATSRDGLEYSGGGRDPYNEQFF. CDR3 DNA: TGTGCCACCAGCAGAGACGGTTTGGAGTACTCCGGGGGTGGGCGTGACCCTTACAATGAGCAGTTCTTC. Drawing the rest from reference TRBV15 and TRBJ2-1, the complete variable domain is DAMVIQNPRYQVTQFGKPVTLSCSQTLNHNVMYWYQQKSSQAPKLLFHYYDKDFNNEADTPDNFQSRRPNTSFCFLDIRSPGLGDTAMYLCATSRDGLEYSGGGRDPYNEQFFGPGTRLTVL.